These T cell receptor beta chains were read from a single sample in a study of Graves' ophthalmopathy and Graves' hyperthyroidism. From the multiplex PCR reads, TCRdb called clonotypes with MiXCR, one entry per CDR3 protein. Of roughly 220,000 distinct CDR3 sequences in the sample, around 42% were seen once. The sample comprised peripheral blood. Receptor source: an adult man with Graves' ophthalmopathy. CDR3s include the opening cysteine and the closing phenylalanine or tryptophan. D genes are given only for firm matches. Rows give clone size only sometimes, using once, few, many, or a class for an expanded clone.

>TRBJ2-7|TRBV15|TRBD2|few
CATSPGGAESDEQYF
TGTGCCACCAGCCCCGGGGGGGCTGAGTCGGACGAGCAGTACTTC
>TRBJ1-1|TRBV24-1|.|.
CATRQTMNTEAFF
TGTGCCACCAGACAAACCATGAACACTGAAGCTTTCTTT
>TRBJ1-2|TRBV20-1|.|.
CSATPHLNYGYTF
TGCAGTGCCACCCCCCATCTAAACTATGGCTACACCTTC
>TRBJ1-6|TRBV5-1|.|many
CASSNSPLHF
TGCGCCAGCAGCAATTCACCCCTCCACTTT
>TRBJ2-2|TRBV7-2|.|.
CASGPPTNTGELFF
TGTGCCTCAGGGCCTCCGACGAACACCGGGGAGCTGTTTTTT
>TRBJ2-7|TRBV2|TRBD1|.
CASSDSGQGYNEQYF
TGTGCCAGCAGTGATTCGGGACAGGGCTACAATGAGCAGTACTTC
>TRBJ2-5|TRBV5-1|TRBD2|many
CASSLDGTSGGQTQYF
TGCGCCAGCAGCTTGGACGGGACTAGCGGGGGACAGACCCAGTACTTC
>TRBJ2-6|TRBV9|.|few
CASSGFGAGFGANVLTF
TGTGCCAGCAGCGGATTTGGGGCAGGGTTCGGGGCCAACGTCCTGACTTTC
>TRBJ1-1|TRBV29-1|.|few
CSVNERTEAFF
TGCAGCGTTAATGAGAGGACTGAAGCTTTCTTT
>TRBJ2-7|TRBV20-1|.|few
CSARRSGGFYEQYF
TGCAGTGCTAGGCGGTCGGGGGGCTTCTACGAGCAGTACTTC
>TRBJ1-4|TRBV7-2|.|.
CASSSFMEINEKLFF
TGTGCCAGCAGCTCTTTTATGGAGATTAATGAAAAACTGTTTTTT
>TRBJ1-3|TRBV5-1|TRBD1|few
CASSLVPGQFSGNTIYF
TGCGCCAGCAGCTTAGTCCCGGGACAGTTCTCTGGAAACACCATATATTTT
>TRBJ2-7|TRBV10-2|.|.
CASSQATSLTEEQYF
TGCGCCAGCAGCCAGGCTACTAGCTTGACGGAGGAGCAGTACTTC
>TRBJ1-3|TRBV5-8|.|.
CASSFWGQGNTIYF
TGTGCCAGCAGCTTCTGGGGGCAAGGAAACACCATATATTTT